This is a list of T cell receptor beta chains from one sample in a study of T-cell reconstitution after alpha-beta-depleted transplantation in children. A single record per CDR3 protein comes from TCRdb applying MiXCR to the PCR reads. The sample consists of approximately 110,000 distinct CDR3 sequences, about 9.4% of them appearing once. The sample in question was PBMCs, obtained before TCRalphabeta/CD19-depleted stem cell transplant. Every receptor here comes from a boy between 2 and 15 years old with acute lymphoblastic leukemia, due to receive a stem cell transplant. Both conserved end residues are part of each CDR3. The D gene is left open where the match is weak. A row's size may be missing; if present it is once, few, many or a size class.

v_call	j_call	d_call	clone_size	cdr3_nt	cdr3_aa
TRBV12-3/TRBV12-4	TRBJ2-7	.	many	TGTGCCAGCACCAATTCCGCCTACGAGCAGTACTTC	CASTNSAYEQYF
TRBV28	TRBJ2-1	.	.	TGTGCCAGCAGTTTTTCCAAGGTCGGGAACTCCTACAATGAGCAGTTCTTC	CASSFSKVGNSYNEQFF
TRBV5-4	TRBJ2-1	TRBD2	many	TGTGCCAGCAGTTCTATCGGACTAGGCTACAATGAGCAGTTCTTC	CASSSIGLGYNEQFF
TRBV5-1	TRBJ2-5	TRBD2	.	TGCGCCAGCAGCTTGGGAGCGGGAGTTGAAGAGACCCAGTACTTC	CASSLGAGVEETQYF
TRBV11-2	TRBJ2-3	.	few	TGTGCCAGCAGCCGCGACGGGAACGTGGCCACAGATACGCAGTATTTT	CASSRDGNVATDTQYF
TRBV12-3/TRBV12-4	TRBJ1-3	TRBD1	.	TGTGCCAGCAGTTTACAGGGGGCGGCTGGAAACACCATATATTTT	CASSLQGAAGNTIYF
TRBV5-1	TRBJ2-3	.	many	TGCGCCAGCAGGTCCAATTTACAAACCACAGATACGCAGTATTTT	CASRSNLQTTDTQYF
TRBV14	TRBJ2-7	.	few	TGTGCCAGCAGCCACGTCCGCTACGAGCAGTACTTC	CASSHVRYEQYF
TRBV29-1	TRBJ2-1	TRBD2	few	TGCAGCGCGAGTAGCGGGAGGCTCTACAATGAGCAGTTCTTC	CSASSGRLYNEQFF
TRBV10-1	TRBJ2-3	TRBD1	few	TGCGCCGGGACAGGGGGCACAGATACGCAGTATTTT	CAGTGGTDTQYF
TRBV7-7	TRBJ2-3	.	many	TGTGCTAGCAGCTTGGCTGAGGCAGATACGCAGTATTTT	CASSLAEADTQYF
TRBV5-1	TRBJ2-3	TRBD1	many	TGCGCCAGCAGCTGGACAGGGGGCAAAGATACGCAGTATTTT	CASSWTGGKDTQYF
TRBV3-1	TRBJ2-1	.	few	TGTGCCAGCAGCCGATTCGGAATTCAGGTATCGGGGCAGTTCTTC	CASSRFGIQVSGQFF
TRBV12-3/TRBV12-4	TRBJ1-5	.	many	TGTGCCAGCACGTCCTCGGACTCTGTGGCTCAGCCCCAGCATTTT	CASTSSDSVAQPQHF
TRBV7-6	TRBJ2-5	TRBD2	few	TGTGCCAGCAGCGCGTCTAGCGGGCCTCAGGAGACCCAGTACTTC	CASSASSGPQETQYF
TRBV7-8	TRBJ2-1	TRBD2	.	TGTGCCAGCAGCTTAGCGGGGGGGGCAGCGGGAGGCTCCTACAATGAGCAGTTCTTC	CASSLAGGAAGGSYNEQFF
TRBV5-6	TRBJ2-5	.	few	TGTGCCAGCAGCTTAGGACTGCTCGAAGAGACCCAGTACTTC	CASSLGLLEETQYF
TRBV29-1	TRBJ2-7	TRBD2	few	TGCAGCGTTAGGACTAGCGGCTACTACGAGCAGTACTTC	CSVRTSGYYEQYF
TRBV20-1	TRBJ2-1	TRBD2	many	TGCAGTGCTAGGGGACTAGCGGGAGTCATTGAGCAGTTCTTC	CSARGLAGVIEQFF
TRBV20-1	TRBJ2-1	.	many	TGCAGTGCTAGCAGGGGTCAAATGTTGTATAATGAGCAGTTCTTC	CSASRGQMLYNEQFF
TRBV20-1	TRBJ2-1	TRBD2	many	TGCAGTGCCCCCCCGACTAGCGGGAGCCTCGAGCAGTTCTTC	CSAPPTSGSLEQFF
TRBV20-1	TRBJ1-2	.	few	TGCAGTGCTAACCCTGCGAGGGGGACTAACTATGGCTACACCTTC	CSANPARGTNYGYTF
TRBV29-1	TRBJ2-5	TRBD2	.	TGCAGCGTTGAACGAGCGGGAGGGGGAGCGACCCAGTACTTC	CSVERAGGGATQYF
TRBV7-8	TRBJ1-1	.	.	TGTGCCAGCAGCTTAGGAGTGGAAGCTTTCTTT	CASSLGVEAFF
TRBV7-6	TRBJ2-5	.	many	TGTGCCAGCAGCTTAGCCCCCATGGGGGCCCAGTACTTC	CASSLAPMGAQYF
TRBV11-2	TRBJ2-1	.	.	TGTGCCAGCAGCACAAGCGCCTGGAATGAGCAGTTCTTC	CASSTSAWNEQFF
TRBV20-1	TRBJ2-5	TRBD1	many	TGCAGTGCTCCCAACCGGGACAGGGGTACGAAGACCCAGTACTTC	CSAPNRDRGTKTQYF
TRBV12-3/TRBV12-4	TRBJ2-3	.	.	TGTGCCAGCAGTTGGGGCGGACCGGTTTTGCCAGATACGCAGTATTTT	CASSWGGPVLPDTQYF
TRBV7-9	TRBJ2-7	.	many	TGTGCCAGCAATGACGGAGGCTCCTACGAGCAGTACTTC	CASNDGGSYEQYF
TRBV11-1	TRBJ2-2	TRBD1	.	TGTGCCAGCAGTTACGGACAGGTAGCGACCGGGGAGCTGTTTTTT	CASSYGQVATGELFF
TRBV6-1	TRBJ1-1	.	.	TGTGCCACCCACCCTCTGTCGCCGTCGAACACTGAAGCTTTCTTT	CATHPLSPSNTEAFF
TRBV20-1	TRBJ1-5	TRBD1	.	TGCAGTGCACCGGACAGGGATAGCAATCAGCCCCAGCATTTT	CSAPDRDSNQPQHF
TRBV6-5	TRBJ1-2	.	.	TGTGCCAGCAGTTCTGGGGTGGGGGGATCTGGTGGCTACACCTTC	CASSSGVGGSGGYTF
TRBV27	TRBJ1-5	.	.	TGTGCCAGCAGTTTATGGGGGGGCAATCAGCCCCAGCATTTT	CASSLWGGNQPQHF
TRBV16	TRBJ2-1	.	.	TGTGCCATCAGCTCGGTTGAGGCGAGCTCCTACAATGAGCAGTTCTTC	CAISSVEASSYNEQFF
TRBV20-1	TRBJ2-5	TRBD1	.	TGCAGTGCTACCCAGACAGGGTTCGGGGAGACCCAGTACTTC	CSATQTGFGETQYF
TRBV5-1	TRBJ2-5	.	.	TGCGCCAGCGCTCGTAATCAAGAGACCCAGTACTTC	CASARNQETQYF
TRBV20-1	TRBJ2-3	.	few	TGCAGTGCTAGCCGCTTGGCTCTGAACAGCCAATCTAATACGCAGTATTTT	CSASRLALNSQSNTQYF
TRBV20-1	TRBJ2-5	.	many	TGCAGTGCTAGTCTACGCCTGTGGGAGACCCAGTACTTC	CSASLRLWETQYF
TRBV27	TRBJ1-2	.	.	TGTGCCAGCAGTTTACAGGGAGGGAACTATGGCTACACCTTC	CASSLQGGNYGYTF
TRBV5-1	TRBJ2-5	.	few	TGCGCCAGCAAGACAGGCGTTGTGCATGAGACCCAGTACTTC	CASKTGVVHETQYF
TRBV14	TRBJ2-7	TRBD2	many	TGTGCCAGCAGCCCCAGCGGGGGGCTCTACGAGCAGTACTTC	CASSPSGGLYEQYF
TRBV28	TRBJ2-1	.	.	TGTGCCAGCGGGAGTACCTACAATGAGCAGTTCTTC	CASGSTYNEQFF
TRBV29-1	TRBJ2-1	TRBD2	.	TGCAGCGTTGAAGATCCTAGCGGGGAATACAATGAGCAGTTCTTC	CSVEDPSGEYNEQFF
TRBV28	TRBJ1-5	.	.	TGTGCCAGCAGTATTGAGGGCAATCAGCCCCAGCATTTT	CASSIEGNQPQHF
TRBV18	TRBJ2-5	TRBD2	few	TGTGCCAGCTCACTCAACGGACTAGCGGGAGATGTACGAGAGACCCAGTACTTC	CASSLNGLAGDVRETQYF
TRBV12-3/TRBV12-4	TRBJ1-1	.	.	TGTGCCAGCAGTCGCAGGGCTCAGGAGACTGAAGCTTTCTTT	CASSRRAQETEAFF
TRBV6-5	TRBJ2-3	.	.	TGTGCCAGCAGTTACACGGGGAACACAGATACGCAGTATTTT	CASSYTGNTDTQYF
TRBV11-2	TRBJ1-2	.	few	TGTGCCAGCAGCCCGACGGTAGATGGCTACACCTTC	CASSPTVDGYTF
TRBV25-1	TRBJ2-1	.	many	TGTGCCAGCAGTGAAGACAGTTACAATGAGCAGTTCTTC	CASSEDSYNEQFF
TRBV7-2	TRBJ2-1	TRBD2	few	TGTGCCAGCAGCTGGACTAGCGGGAACTACAATGAGCAGTTCTTC	CASSWTSGNYNEQFF
TRBV15	TRBJ2-3	.	.	TGTGCCACCAGCCTTTCATCAGGGGCCTCAGATACGCAGTATTTT	CATSLSSGASDTQYF
TRBV6-1	TRBJ2-2	.	few	TGTGCCAGCAGTGAGACAGATACCGGGGAGCTGTTTTTT	CASSETDTGELFF
TRBV12-3/TRBV12-4	TRBJ2-7	TRBD1	.	TGTGCCAGCAGTTTGTGGGACAGACACTACGAGCAGTACTTC	CASSLWDRHYEQYF
TRBV6-1	TRBJ1-5	.	few	TGTGCCAGCAGTGTGGGTCCAAATAGCAATCAGCCCCAGCATTTT	CASSVGPNSNQPQHF